These 30 T cell receptor beta chains share one sample of origin, sequenced in a study of blood T cell repertoires in COVID-19. Repertoires were generated with immunoSEQ multiplex PCR, while TCRdb's copy carries only in-frame clones and drops some. This sample yields about 120,000 clones, of which 80% to 90% are seen a single time; around 9.3% belongs to the top ten. Sequenced: peripheral blood. These receptor sequences come from a human donor in a cohort sampled during active COVID-19.

CDR3 nucleotides: TGCAGCGTTGAATCCGGACTAGCGGGAGGTGCAGAGACCCAGTACTTC. Translation: CSVESGLAGGAETQYF. V usage is TRBV29-1 and J usage is TRBJ2-5; 14 positions agree with TRBD2. Germline CDR1 reads SQVTM; CDR2 reads ANQGSEA. With 2 bases clipped from V and 4 bases from J, the junction kept 6 bases outside the gene matches. The CDR3 extends over 16 amino acids.

This clone was seen just once. The chain is built from TRBV7-3 and TRBJ2-5, with a possible D match to TRBD1 (6 bases). V shed 5 bases and J shed 5 bases, with 12 bases lying between them. This CDR3 has 13 residues. Germline-derived CDR1 and CDR2 are SGHTA and FQGTGA. For the CDR3, the DNA is TGTGCCAGCAGCCTCAGGGGCCGGGAGACCCAGTACTTC. Translating gives CASSLRGRETQYF. The variable domain in full, with the rest retrieved from reference TRBV7-3 and TRBJ2-5, is GAGVSQTPSNKVTEKGKYVELRCDPISGHTALYWYRQSLGQGPEFLIYFQGTGAADDSGLPNDRFFAVRPEGSVSTLKIQRTERGDSAVYLCASSLRGRETQYFGPGTRLLVL.

Only one count was recorded for this clone. The J gene is TRBJ1-5, the V gene TRBV9; D ambiguous. Trimming pared 3 bases from V and 0 bases from J, leaving 10 bases between. This CDR3 spans 15 amino acids. The germline gives CDR1 SGDLS, CDR2 YYNGEE. CDR3: CASSETGYSNQPQHF. As DNA, the CDR3 is TGTGCCAGCAGCGAGACGGGATATAGCAATCAGCCCCAGCATTTT. Full variable domain (remainder filled in from reference TRBV9 and TRBJ1-5): DSGVTQTPKHLITATGQRVTLRCSPRSGDLSVYWYQQSLDQGLQFLIQYYNGEERAKGNILERFSAQQFPDLHSELNLSSLELGDSALYFCASSETGYSNQPQHFGDGTRLSIL.

CDR3 sequence: CASSPRTLGNTIYF. In nucleotides, the CDR3 is TGTGCCAGCAGCCCCCGGACACTCGGAAACACCATATATTTT. The chain combines TRBV3-1 (or the pseudogene TRBV3-2) with TRBJ1-3, with D perhaps TRBD1 (5 bases). Germline V gene lookup returns CDR1 LGHDT and CDR2 YNNKEL (reference sequence). V dropped 4 bases and J dropped 4 bases, with 11 bases sitting between them. CDR3 size: 14 residues.

V gene TRBV6-5 combines with J gene TRBJ1-1; D perhaps matches TRBD1 (5 bases). Trimming pared 5 bases from V and 1 base from J, leaving 11 bases between. There are 14 residues in the CDR3. Germline values: CDR1 MNHEY, CDR2 SVGAGI. CDR3 region: CASSLTDRNTEAFF. The CDR3 bases are TGTGCCAGCAGTCTTACCGACAGGAACACTGAAGCTTTCTTT.

The rearrangement uses TRBV2 and TRBJ1-4; D is perhaps TRBD1 (6 bases). The CDR3 runs to 12 residues. Germline V gene sequence: CDR1 SNHLY, CDR2 FYNNEI. Trimming took 9 bases from V and 2 from J, leaving 7 bases between them. CDR3 loop: CARGATNEKLFF. The CDR3 DNA follows: TGTGCCAGGGGGGCCACTAATGAAAAACTGTTTTTT.

V is TRBV12-5 and J is TRBJ1-1, with TRBD1 matching 9 bases. The germline V gene has CDR1 LGHNT and CDR2 FRNRAP. This CDR3 spans 19 amino acids. The V and J ends lost 4 bases and 0 bases, in that order; junction bases with no gene match: 15. Written as DNA, the CDR3 is TGTGCTAGTGGTTCGCTCCGGGGACAGGGCGGGCGAGTGAACACTGAAGCTTTCTTT. Protein sequence: CASGSLRGQGGRVNTEAFF.

V is TRBV6-2 or TRBV6-3 and J is TRBJ1-1, with D possibly being TRBD1 (6 bases). Trimming took off 6 bases at V and 4 bases at J, with 12 bases between the two ends. This CDR3 contains 13 residues. The V gene's germline CDR1 is MNHEY and CDR2 SVGEGT. CDR3 amino acids: CASSPAGVTEAFF. Here the CDR3 DNA reads TGTGCCAGCAGCCCAGCAGGGGTCACTGAAGCTTTCTTT.

V and J are TRBV7-8 and TRBJ1-2; D possibly corresponds to TRBD1 (5 bases). Between the trimmed V and J ends, which lost 3 bases and 0 bases, there was a span of 17 bases. Per germline, CDR1 SGHVS and CDR2 FQNEAQ. There are 17 residues in the CDR3. As DNA, the CDR3 is TGTGCCAGCAGCTTGGCGACAGTCTTCTCCTCTAACTATGGCTACACCTTC. This codes for CASSLATVFSSNYGYTF.

The genes are TRBV12-3 or TRBV12-4 and TRBJ2-1, with D perhaps TRBD2 (5 bases). V shed 11 bases and J shed 6 bases, with 14 bases lying between them. The length of the CDR3 is 12 residues. CDR3 coding DNA: TGTGCCGGAGGAACATTTCCCAATGAGCAGTTCTTC. Translation gives CAGGTFPNEQFF.

The chain links TRBV3-1 (or the pseudogene TRBV3-2) to TRBJ2-3; TRBD2 matches at 12 bases. The V gene end was trimmed by 0 bases and the J gene end by 1 base; junction bases not matched to a gene: 11. CDR3 length equals 20 residues. CDR1 LGHDT and CDR2 YNNKEL come from the germline V gene (reference sequence). CDR3 in amino acids: CASSQEGPSGGAPGTDTQYF. The CDR3 DNA follows: TGTGCCAGCAGCCAAGAGGGGCCTAGCGGGGGGGCGCCTGGCACAGATACGCAGTATTTT.

V gene TRBV3-1 (or the pseudogene TRBV3-2) combines with J gene TRBJ2-3, with D possibly TRBD1 on 5 matching bases. The V end was cut by 4 bases, the J end by 6 bases, with 17 bases between. Germline lookup yields CDR1 LGHDT and CDR2 YNNKEL (reference sequence). This CDR3 comprises 15 residues. The CDR3 loop reads CASSPVAGFPDTQYF. The CDR3 bases are TGTGCCAGCAGCCCCGTGGCAGGGTTTCCGGATACGCAGTATTTT.

This clone was detected once. The chain uses TRBV19 and TRBJ2-3, with 11 positions matching TRBD1. CDR1 is LNHDA and CDR2 is SQIVND in the germline V gene (reference sequence). CDR3 length: 15 amino acids. The J segment lost 2 bases and the V segment lost 5 bases, leaving 3 bases of the junction unmatched. The CDR3 nucleotides read TGTGCCAGTAGTCGGGACAGGGGGAACACAGATACGCAGTATTTT. Translated, it gives CASSRDRGNTDTQYF. Filled out from reference TRBV19 and TRBJ2-3, the complete variable domain reads DGGITQSPKYLFRKEGQNVTLSCEQNLNHDAMYWYRQDPGQGLRLIYYSQIVNDFQKGDIAEGYSVSREKKESFPLTVTSAQKNPTAFYLCASSRDRGNTDTQYFGPGTRLTVL.

J is TRBJ2-1 and V is TRBV9, with 13 bases aligning to TRBD2. V shed 2 bases, J shed 2 bases, and the junction held 4 bases outside the gene matches. Germline V gives CDR1 SGDLS, CDR2 YYNGEE. The CDR3 sequence is 17 residues long. In DNA, the CDR3 is TGTGCCAGCAGCGTGGGACTAGCGGGGCGAACCTACAATGAGCAGTTCTTC. As protein: CASSVGLAGRTYNEQFF.

V gene TRBV5-6 combines with J gene TRBJ2-7, with unresolved D. Trimming left V 2 bases short and J 0 bases short, with 6 bases between. CDR1 SGHDT and CDR2 YYEEEE come from the germline V gene. CDR3 length equals 13 residues. CDR3: CASSFYGSYEQYF. The CDR3 DNA reads as TGTGCCAGCAGCTTCTATGGCTCCTACGAGCAGTACTTC.

The V and J genes are TRBV6-5 and TRBJ2-3; 7 bases align to TRBD1. This CDR3 is built from 15 residues. Germline V gene sequence: CDR1 MNHEY, CDR2 SVGAGI. Trimming took 5 bases from V and 3 from J; bases not matched to a gene: 8. This CDR3 reads CASSPQGMGTDTQYF. The CDR3, as DNA: TGTGCCAGCAGTCCACAGGGGATGGGTACAGATACGCAGTATTTT.

V usage is TRBV9 and J usage is TRBJ2-3, with 8 nucleotides matching TRBD2. J gave up 3 bases and V 0 bases, and 3 bases lay outside the gene matches. In germline, CDR1 is SGDLS, CDR2 YYNGEE. The CDR3 consists of 15 residues. CDR3 loop: CASSVVSGATDTQYF. Here the CDR3 DNA reads TGTGCCAGCAGCGTAGTTAGCGGGGCAACAGATACGCAGTATTTT.

The chain joins TRBV30 to TRBJ2-5, with 10 bases matching TRBD2. CDR3 size: 13 residues. The junction had 3 bases not matched to a gene; V was cut back by 4 bases and J by 4 bases. Per germline, CDR1 GTSNPN and CDR2 SVGIG (reference sequence). DNA for the CDR3: TGTGCCTGGAATAAGCGGGGGGGAGAGACCCAGTACTTC. This gives the protein CAWNKRGGETQYF.

The genes are TRBV27 and TRBJ2-5; TRBD1 aligns across 8 bases. Unmatched junction bases numbered 9, after V lost 4 bases and J lost 5 bases. The CDR3 extends over 15 amino acids. Germline-derived CDR1 and CDR2 are MNHEY and SMNVEV (reference sequence). CDR3 sequence reads: CASSYLGQGGETQYF. In nucleotides, the CDR3 is TGTGCCAGCAGTTACCTCGGACAGGGTGGTGAGACCCAGTACTTC.

This sequence joins TRBV4-3 and TRBJ2-7, with D possibly matching TRBD2 (5 bases). V was trimmed by 1 base and J by 4 bases, leaving 11 bases between them. The CDR3 extends over 14 amino acids. Germline values: CDR1 LGHNA, CDR2 YSLEER. The CDR3 bases are TGCGCCAGCAGCCAAGGACGTTCGGGGTACGAGCAGTACTTC. Translation: CASSQGRSGYEQYF.

There are a few counts of this clone. V usage is TRBV7-8 and J usage is TRBJ1-6; 9 nucleotides match TRBD1. V shed 3 bases, J shed 4 bases, and the junction held 7 bases outside the gene matches. CDR3 length: 17 residues. Germline V CDR1 and CDR2: SGHVS, FQNEAQ. CDR3 in DNA: TGTGCCAGCAGCTTCGCCTCAGGACAGGGGTATAATTCACCCCTCCACTTT. This gives the protein CASSFASGQGYNSPLHF.

This chain uses TRBV7-9 with TRBJ2-1; TRBD2 agrees at 12 bases. This CDR3 has 16 amino acids. CDR1 is SEHNR and CDR2 is FQNEAQ in the germline V gene (reference sequence). V was clipped by 5 bases and J by 6 bases; unmatched bases: 8. The CDR3 DNA follows: TGTGCCAGCAGCATGAGACTAGCGGGAGAGGGCAATGAGCAGTTCTTC. It encodes CASSMRLAGEGNEQFF.

This chain links TRBV9 with TRBJ2-7, with 9 bases lining up with TRBD1. The CDR3 covers 15 residues. CDR1 is SGDLS, CDR2 YYNGEE, per germline. With 4 bases clipped from V and 6 bases from J, the junction kept 11 bases outside the gene matches. The CDR3 DNA follows: TGTGCCAGCAGCTCAAACCGGGACAGGGTGGGCGAGCAGTACTTC. Amino acid sequence: CASSSNRDRVGEQYF. Supplemented by reference TRBV9 and TRBJ2-7, the full variable domain reads DSGVTQTPKHLITATGQRVTLRCSPRSGDLSVYWYQQSLDQGLQFLIQYYNGEERAKGNILERFSAQQFPDLHSELNLSSLELGDSALYFCASSSNRDRVGEQYFGPGTRLTVT.

The chain couples TRBV6-4 to TRBJ2-3, with TRBD2 matching 8 bases. This CDR3 is 15 amino acids long. The germline gives CDR1 MRHNA, CDR2 SNTAGT. Germline trimming cut 0 bases from V and 2 bases from J; bases unmatched to any gene: 1. CDR3 residues: CASSDSGGATDTQYF. CDR3 nucleotide sequence: TGTGCCAGCAGTGACTCCGGGGGGGCCACAGATACGCAGTATTTT.

The chain joins TRBV6-2 or TRBV6-3 to TRBJ2-6; 9 positions agree with TRBD1. V dropped 1 base and J dropped 15; count of bases not matched to a gene: 4. This CDR3 spans 13 amino acids. The germline V gene encodes CDR1 MNHEY and CDR2 SVGEGT. The CDR3 protein is CASSYFSGQGLTF. The CDR3 DNA follows: TGTGCCAGCAGTTACTTTTCGGGACAGGGCCTGACTTTC.

The V and J genes are TRBV3-1 (or the pseudogene TRBV3-2) and TRBJ1-4, with D maybe TRBD1 (5 bases). Trimming removed 4 bases from V and 2 bases from J, with 17 bases in between. Germline-derived CDR1 and CDR2 are LGHDT and YNNKEL (reference sequence). This CDR3 is built from 17 residues. Here the CDR3 DNA reads TGTGCCAGCAGCCGTCCCGGGGGTGATTGGACTAATGAAAAACTGTTTTTT. Translation gives CASSRPGGDWTNEKLFF.

This chain connects TRBV19 to TRBJ2-3, with a possible D match to TRBD2 (6 bases). This CDR3 spans 14 amino acids. V was clipped by 10 bases and J by 0 bases, with 14 bases between them. Per the germline V gene, CDR1 is LNHDA and CDR2 is SQIVND (reference sequence). In nucleotides, the CDR3 is TGTGCCACCAGGACTAACCCTAGCACAGATACGCAGTATTTT. This gives the protein CATRTNPSTDTQYF.

The CDR3: CASSVRTGDFLEQFF. The CDR3 DNA is TGTGCCAGCAGCGTACGGACCGGGGATTTTCTTGAGCAGTTCTTC. The chain is built from TRBV9 and TRBJ2-1; perhaps TRBD2 as D (5 bases). Trimming took off 1 base at V and 9 bases at J, with 17 bases between the two ends. The CDR3 runs to 15 residues. From germline, CDR1 is SGDLS and CDR2 YYNGEE.

This chain joins TRBV28 and TRBJ1-1; TRBD1 agrees at 7 bases. Germline CDR1 and CDR2: MDHEN and SYDVKM. The CDR3 has 11 residues. V was clipped by 5 bases and J by 7 bases; unmatched bases: 1. CDR3 loop: CASSRGREAFF. CDR3 nucleotides: TGTGCCAGCAGTAGGGGGCGTGAAGCTTTCTTT.

The chain carries TRBV9 and TRBJ2-1; TRBD2 matches at 12 bases. V trimming: 0 bases; J trimming: 5 bases; junction bases outside the gene matches: 6. This CDR3 has 17 residues. CDR1 SGDLS and CDR2 YYNGEE come from the germline V gene. CDR3 region: CASSVEPSGRVNNEQFF. CDR3 nucleotide sequence: TGTGCCAGCAGCGTAGAGCCTAGCGGGAGGGTGAACAATGAGCAGTTCTTC.